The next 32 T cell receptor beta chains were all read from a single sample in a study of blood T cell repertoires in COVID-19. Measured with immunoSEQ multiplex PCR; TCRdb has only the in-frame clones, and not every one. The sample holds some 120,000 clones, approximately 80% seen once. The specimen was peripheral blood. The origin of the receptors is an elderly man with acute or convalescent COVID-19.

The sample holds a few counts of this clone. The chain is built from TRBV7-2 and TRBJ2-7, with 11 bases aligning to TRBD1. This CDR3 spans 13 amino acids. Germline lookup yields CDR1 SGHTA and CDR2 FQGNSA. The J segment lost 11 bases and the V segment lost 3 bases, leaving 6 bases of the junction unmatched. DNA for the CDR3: TGTGCCAGCAGCTTTCCCGGGGGACAGGGGGAGTACTTC. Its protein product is CASSFPGGQGEYF. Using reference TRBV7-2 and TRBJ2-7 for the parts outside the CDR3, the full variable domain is GAGVSQSPSNKVTEKGKDVELRCDPISGHTALYWYRQSLGQGLEFLIYFQGNSAPDKSGLPSDRFSAERTGGSVSTLTIQRTQQEDSAVYLCASSFPGGQGEYFGPGTRLTVT.

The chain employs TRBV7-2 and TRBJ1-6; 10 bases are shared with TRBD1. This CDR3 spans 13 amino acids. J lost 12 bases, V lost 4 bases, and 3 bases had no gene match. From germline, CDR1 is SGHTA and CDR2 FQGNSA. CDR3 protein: CASSSGQGGPLHF. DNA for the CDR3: TGTGCCAGCAGCTCCGGACAGGGGGGACCCCTCCACTTT.

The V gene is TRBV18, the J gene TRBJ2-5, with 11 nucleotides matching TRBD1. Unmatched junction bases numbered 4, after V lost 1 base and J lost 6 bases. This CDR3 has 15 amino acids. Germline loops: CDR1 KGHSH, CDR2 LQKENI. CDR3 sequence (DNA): TGTGCCAGCTCACCACTGGGACAGGGGGAAAAGACCCAGTACTTC. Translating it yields CASSPLGQGEKTQYF.

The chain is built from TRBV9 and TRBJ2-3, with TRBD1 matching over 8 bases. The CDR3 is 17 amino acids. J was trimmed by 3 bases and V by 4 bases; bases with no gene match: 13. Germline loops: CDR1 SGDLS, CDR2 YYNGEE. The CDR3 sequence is CASSPRPQGAVTDTQYF. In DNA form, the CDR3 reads TGTGCCAGCAGCCCACGACCCCAGGGGGCCGTAACAGATACGCAGTATTTT. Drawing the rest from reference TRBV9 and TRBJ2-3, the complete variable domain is DSGVTQTPKHLITATGQRVTLRCSPRSGDLSVYWYQQSLDQGLQFLIQYYNGEERAKGNILERFSAQQFPDLHSELNLSSLELGDSALYFCASSPRPQGAVTDTQYFGPGTRLTVL.

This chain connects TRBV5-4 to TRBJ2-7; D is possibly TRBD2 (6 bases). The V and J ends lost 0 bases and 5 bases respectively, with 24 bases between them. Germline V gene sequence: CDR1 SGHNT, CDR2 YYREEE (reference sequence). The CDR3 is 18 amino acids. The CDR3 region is CASSLGGQGGVSFHEQYF. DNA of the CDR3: TGTGCCAGCAGCTTGGGAGGGCAGGGAGGAGTCTCTTTCCACGAGCAGTACTTC. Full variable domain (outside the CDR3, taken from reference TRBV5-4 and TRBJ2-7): ETGVTQSPTHLIKTRGQQVTLRCSSQSGHNTVSWYQQALGQGPQFIFQYYREEENGRGNFPPRFSGLQFPNYSSELNVNALELDDSALYLCASSLGGQGGVSFHEQYFGPGTRLTVT.

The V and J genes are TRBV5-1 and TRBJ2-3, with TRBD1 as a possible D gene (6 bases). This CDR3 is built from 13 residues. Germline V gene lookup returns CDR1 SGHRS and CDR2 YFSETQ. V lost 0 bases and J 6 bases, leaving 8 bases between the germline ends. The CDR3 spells CASSLAQGDTQYF. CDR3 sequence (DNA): TGCGCCAGCAGCTTGGCTCAGGGGGATACGCAGTATTTT.

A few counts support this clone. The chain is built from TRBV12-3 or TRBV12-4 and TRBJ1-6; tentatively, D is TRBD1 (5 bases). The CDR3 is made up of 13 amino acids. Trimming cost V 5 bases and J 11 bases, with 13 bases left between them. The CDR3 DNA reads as TGTGCCAGCAGTCAAGGGACTGTGGCACCCCTCCACTTT. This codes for CASSQGTVAPLHF.

CDR3 in amino acids: CASSLDGTSGGKETQYF. For the CDR3, the DNA is TGTGCCAGCAGCTTAGACGGGACTAGCGGGGGGAAAGAGACCCAGTACTTC. The genes are TRBV11-2 and TRBJ2-5; 15 bases are shared with TRBD2. V lost 0 bases to trimming and J lost 3 bases; unmatched junction nucleotides: 2. The length of the CDR3 is 17 residues. Germline V gene lookup returns CDR1 SGHAT and CDR2 FQNNGV.

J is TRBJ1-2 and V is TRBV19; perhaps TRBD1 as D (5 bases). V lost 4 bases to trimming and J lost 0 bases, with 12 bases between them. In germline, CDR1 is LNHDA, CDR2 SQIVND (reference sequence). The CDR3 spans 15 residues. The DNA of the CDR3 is TGTGCCAGTAGTACCGAGGGGAGGACTAACTATGGCTACACCTTC. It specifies CASSTEGRTNYGYTF.

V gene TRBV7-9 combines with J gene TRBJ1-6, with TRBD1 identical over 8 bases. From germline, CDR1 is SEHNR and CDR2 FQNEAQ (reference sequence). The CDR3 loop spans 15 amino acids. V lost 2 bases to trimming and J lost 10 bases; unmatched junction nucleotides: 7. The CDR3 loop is CASSLRESGGSPLHF. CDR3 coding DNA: TGTGCCAGCAGCTTAAGGGAGTCAGGGGGCTCACCCCTCCACTTT.

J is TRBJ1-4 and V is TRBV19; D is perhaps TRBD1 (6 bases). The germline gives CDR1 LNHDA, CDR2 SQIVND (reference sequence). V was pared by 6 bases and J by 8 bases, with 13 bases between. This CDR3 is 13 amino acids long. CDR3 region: CASRLIGTEKLFF. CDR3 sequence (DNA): TGTGCCAGTAGGCTAATTGGGACAGAAAAACTGTTTTTT.

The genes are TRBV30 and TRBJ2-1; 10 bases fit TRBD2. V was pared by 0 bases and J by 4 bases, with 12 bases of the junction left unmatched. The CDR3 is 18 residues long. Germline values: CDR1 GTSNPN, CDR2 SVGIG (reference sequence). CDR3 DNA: TGTGCCTGGAGTGTACGGTCTAGCGGGGGAACACATTACAATGAGCAGTTCTTC. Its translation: CAWSVRSSGGTHYNEQFF.

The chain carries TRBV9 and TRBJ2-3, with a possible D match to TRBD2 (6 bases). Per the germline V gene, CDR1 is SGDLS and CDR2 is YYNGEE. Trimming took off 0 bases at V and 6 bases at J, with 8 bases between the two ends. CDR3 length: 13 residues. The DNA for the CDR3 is TGTGCCAGCAGCGTAGGGGAGGACGATACGCAGTATTTT. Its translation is CASSVGEDDTQYF.

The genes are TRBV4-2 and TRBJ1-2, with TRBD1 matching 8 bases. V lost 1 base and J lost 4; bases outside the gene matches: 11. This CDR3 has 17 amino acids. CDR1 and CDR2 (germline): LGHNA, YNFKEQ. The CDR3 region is CASSQGDIYRGGYGYTF. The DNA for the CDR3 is TGTGCCAGCAGCCAAGGGGATATATACAGGGGGGGCTATGGCTACACCTTC.

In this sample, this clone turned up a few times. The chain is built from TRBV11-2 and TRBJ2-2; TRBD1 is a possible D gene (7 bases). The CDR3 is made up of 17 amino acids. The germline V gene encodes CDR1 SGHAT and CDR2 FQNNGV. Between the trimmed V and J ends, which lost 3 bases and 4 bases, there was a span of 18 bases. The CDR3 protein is CASSFPAGGRRTGELFF. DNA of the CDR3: TGTGCCAGCAGCTTCCCCGCAGGGGGGCGTCGCACCGGGGAGCTGTTTTTT.

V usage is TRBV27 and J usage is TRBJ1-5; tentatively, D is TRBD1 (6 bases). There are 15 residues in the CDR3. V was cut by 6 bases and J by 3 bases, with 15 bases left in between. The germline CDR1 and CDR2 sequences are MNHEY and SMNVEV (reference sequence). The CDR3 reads CASRPTGTSNQPQHF. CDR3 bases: TGTGCCAGCAGACCAACAGGGACATCCAATCAGCCCCAGCATTTT.

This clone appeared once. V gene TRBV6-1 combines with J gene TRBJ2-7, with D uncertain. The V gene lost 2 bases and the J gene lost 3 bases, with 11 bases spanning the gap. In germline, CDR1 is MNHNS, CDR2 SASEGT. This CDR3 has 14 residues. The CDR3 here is CASSESGLVYEQYF. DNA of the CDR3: TGTGCCAGCAGTGAATCGGGTTTAGTCTACGAGCAGTACTTC.

CDR3 nucleotide sequence: TGTGCCAGCAGTGACCCCGCGACAGGGGGTTCATCCTACGAGCAGTACTTC. Translating gives CASSDPATGGSSYEQYF. This chain uses TRBV2 with TRBJ2-7; 9 nucleotides line up with TRBD1. J was trimmed by 1 base and V by 3 bases; bases with no gene match: 10. This CDR3 is 17 amino acids long. Germline assignment: CDR1 SNHLY and CDR2 FYNNEI.

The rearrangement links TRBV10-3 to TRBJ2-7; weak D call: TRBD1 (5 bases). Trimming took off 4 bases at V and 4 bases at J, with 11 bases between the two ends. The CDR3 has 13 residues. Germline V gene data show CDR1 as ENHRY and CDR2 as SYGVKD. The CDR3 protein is CAISGGGAYEQYF. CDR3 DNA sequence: TGTGCCATCAGTGGAGGTGGGGCGTACGAGCAGTACTTC.

The chain's CDR3 is CASSLNSRETQYF. The CDR3 DNA is TGTGCCAGCAGCTTAAATAGTCGGGAGACCCAGTACTTC. The chain recombines TRBV7-9 with TRBJ2-5; no clear D gene. Per the germline V gene, CDR1 is SEHNR and CDR2 is FQNEAQ (reference sequence). There are 13 residues in the CDR3. V was cut by 2 bases and J by 5 bases, with 9 bases left in between.

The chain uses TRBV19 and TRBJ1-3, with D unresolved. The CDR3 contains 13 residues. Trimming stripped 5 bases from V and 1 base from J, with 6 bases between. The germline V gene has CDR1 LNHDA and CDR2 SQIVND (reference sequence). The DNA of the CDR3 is TGTGCCAGTAGTCGGTGGTCTGGAAACACCATATATTTT. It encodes CASSRWSGNTIYF.

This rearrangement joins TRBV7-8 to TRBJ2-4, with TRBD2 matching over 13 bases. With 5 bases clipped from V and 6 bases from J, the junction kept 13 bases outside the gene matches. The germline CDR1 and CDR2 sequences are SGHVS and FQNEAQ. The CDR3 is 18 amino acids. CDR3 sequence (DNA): TGTGCCAGCAGCCCACTAGCGGGGGGGCCGGGTCTCTTAAACATTCAGTACTTC. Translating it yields CASSPLAGGPGLLNIQYF.

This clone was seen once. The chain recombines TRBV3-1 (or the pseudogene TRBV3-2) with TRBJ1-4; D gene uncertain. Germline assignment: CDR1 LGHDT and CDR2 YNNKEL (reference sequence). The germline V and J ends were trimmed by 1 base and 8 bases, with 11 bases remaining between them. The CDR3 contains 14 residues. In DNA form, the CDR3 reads TGTGCCAGCAGCCAAGCGACCCTCGGGGAAAAACTGTTTTTT. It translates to CASSQATLGEKLFF.

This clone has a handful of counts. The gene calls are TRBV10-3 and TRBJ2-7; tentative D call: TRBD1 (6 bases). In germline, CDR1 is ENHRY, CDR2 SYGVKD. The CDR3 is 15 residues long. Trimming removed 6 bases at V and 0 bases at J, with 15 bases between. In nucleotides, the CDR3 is TGTGCCATCAGACCGACAGGTTCCGCCTCCTACGAGCAGTACTTC. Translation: CAIRPTGSASYEQYF.

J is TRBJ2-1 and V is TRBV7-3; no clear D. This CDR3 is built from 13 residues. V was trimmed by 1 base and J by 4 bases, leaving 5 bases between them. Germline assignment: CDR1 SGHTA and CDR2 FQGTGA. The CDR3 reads CASSLSGYNEQFF. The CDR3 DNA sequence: TGTGCCAGCAGCTTAAGCGGTTACAATGAGCAGTTCTTC.

The CDR3 DNA sequence: TGCGCCAGCAGCTTGTCCCCTGAGGGGGCGCGGTCCGACTATGAAAAACTGTTTTTT. This codes for CASSLSPEGARSDYEKLFF. The rearrangement uses TRBV5-1 and TRBJ1-4, with 7 nucleotides matching TRBD1. Germline loops: CDR1 SGHRS, CDR2 YFSETQ. The V gene end was trimmed by 1 base and the J gene end by 6 bases; junction bases not matched to a gene: 18. This CDR3 is 19 amino acids long.

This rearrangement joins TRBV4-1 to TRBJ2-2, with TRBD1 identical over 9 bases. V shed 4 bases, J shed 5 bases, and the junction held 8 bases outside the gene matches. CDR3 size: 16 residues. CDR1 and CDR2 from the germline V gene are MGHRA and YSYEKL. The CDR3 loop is CASSLGQGSGTGELFF. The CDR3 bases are TGCGCCAGCAGCCTGGGACAGGGTAGCGGGACCGGGGAGCTGTTTTTT.

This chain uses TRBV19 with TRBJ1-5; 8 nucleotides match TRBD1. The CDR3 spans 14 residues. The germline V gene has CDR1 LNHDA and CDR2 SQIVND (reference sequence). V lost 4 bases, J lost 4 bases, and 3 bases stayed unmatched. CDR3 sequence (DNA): TGTGCCAGTAGTAAGGGACAGGAAAATCAGCCCCAGCATTTT. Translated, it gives CASSKGQENQPQHF.

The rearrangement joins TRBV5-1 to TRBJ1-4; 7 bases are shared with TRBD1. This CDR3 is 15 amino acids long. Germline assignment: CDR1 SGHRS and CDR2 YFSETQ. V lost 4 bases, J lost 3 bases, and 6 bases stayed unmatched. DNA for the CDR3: TGCGCCAGCAGCGCAGGGGACAGATCTAATGAAAAACTGTTTTTT. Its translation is CASSAGDRSNEKLFF.

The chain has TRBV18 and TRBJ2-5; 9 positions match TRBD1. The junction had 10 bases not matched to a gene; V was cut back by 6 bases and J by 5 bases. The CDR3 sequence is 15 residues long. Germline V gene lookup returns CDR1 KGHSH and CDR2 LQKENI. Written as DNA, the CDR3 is TGTGCCAGCTCCCCTGGACAGGGGATTGGCGAGACCCAGTACTTC. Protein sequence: CASSPGQGIGETQYF.

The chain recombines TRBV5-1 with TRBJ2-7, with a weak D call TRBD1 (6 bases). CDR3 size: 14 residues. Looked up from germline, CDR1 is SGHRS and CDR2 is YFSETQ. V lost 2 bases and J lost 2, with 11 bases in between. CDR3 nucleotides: TGCGCCAGCAGCTTCCGGGACAAGACCTACGAGCAGTACTTC. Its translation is CASSFRDKTYEQYF.

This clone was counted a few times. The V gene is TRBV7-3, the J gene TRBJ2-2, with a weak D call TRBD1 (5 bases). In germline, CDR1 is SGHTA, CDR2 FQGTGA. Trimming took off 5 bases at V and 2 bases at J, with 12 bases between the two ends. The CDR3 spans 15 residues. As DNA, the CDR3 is TGTGCCAGCAGCGCCGACAGCCTAAACACCGGGGAGCTGTTTTTT. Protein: CASSADSLNTGELFF.